Below are 10 T cell receptor beta chains sequenced from a single sample in a study of CXCR3-negative and CXCR3-positive naive CD8 T cells. The authors prepared UMI-labeled TRB cDNA libraries by 5' RACE. One entry per CDR3 protein, without DNA, is what TCRdb gives after re-calling the 5' RACE reads. The sample table sets out 130,000 to 150,000 distinct CDR3 sequences. Antigens of these TCRs are unknown. Overall study findings and caveats: CXCR3-positive naive cells had more hydrophobic TRB CDR3s than CXCR3-negative naive cells.

Sequencing input: naive CXCR3+ CD8+ T cells from blood. The subset is: CD45RO-CCR7+CD27+CD95- naive CD8+ T cells expressing CXCR3 (TNR3+). The receptor set was obtained from a human donor in good health. Some clones in this sample may be carry-over from other donors' samples.

This chain joins TRBV27 and TRBJ2-7; TCRdb's D call of TRBD1 is untestable without DNA. Germline loops: CDR1 MNHEY, CDR2 SMNVEV (reference sequence). The CDR3 spans 13 residues. CDR3 sequence reads: CASTRGPSYEQYF.

The chain carries TRBV7-2 and TRBJ1-4. The CDR3 runs 15 residues. The germline CDR1 and CDR2 sequences are SGHTA and FQGNSA. CDR3 protein: CASSARAGTNEKLFF. The full variable domain, in which reference TRBV7-2 and TRBJ1-4 provide the parts outside the CDR3, is GAGVSQSPSNKVTEKGKDVELRCDPISGHTALYWYRQSLGQGLEFLIYFQGNSAPDKSGLPSDRFSAERTGGSVSTLTIQRTQQEDSAVYLCASSARAGTNEKLFFGSGTQLSVL.

V is TRBV20-1 and J is TRBJ1-2; the TRBD1 assignment by TCRdb is unverifiable without DNA. This CDR3 is built from 14 residues. The germline CDR1 and CDR2 sequences are DFQATT and SNEGSKA (reference sequence). CDR3: CSARNKGQGDGYTF.

The chain combines TRBV29-1 with TRBJ2-3; TCRdb lists TRBD2, though no DNA is available to test this call. The CDR3 length is 15 residues. CDR1 and CDR2 (germline): SQVTM, ANQGSEA. This chain's CDR3 is CSVALLAEGTDTQYF.

This CDR3 reads CASSPAGATDTQYF. The rearrangement uses TRBV18 and TRBJ2-3; TCRdb's assignment of TRBD1 cannot be checked, as there is no DNA. The CDR3 contains 14 residues. CDR1 KGHSH and CDR2 LQKENI come from the germline V gene.

The gene calls are TRBV20-1 and TRBJ1-5; TCRdb indicates TRBD1, and absent DNA this call remains unverified. The CDR3 has 15 amino acids. The germline V gene encodes CDR1 DFQATT and CDR2 SNEGSKA (reference sequence). This chain's CDR3 is CSARDGTDSNQPQHF.

The rearrangement links TRBV29-1 to TRBJ2-1. CDR1 and CDR2 (germline): SQVTM, ANQGSEA. This CDR3 has 13 residues. CDR3 in amino acids: CSDIPNNKNEQFF.

The V call is TRBV4-2, the J call TRBJ2-5; TCRdb selects TRBD1, and the lack of DNA leaves this call unchecked. The CDR3 totals 16 residues. CDR1 and CDR2 from the germline V gene are LGHNA and YNFKEQ. CDR3 region: CASSHPSDRGQETQYF.

The chain combines TRBV29-1 with TRBJ1-2; the D call from TCRdb, TRBD1, cannot be confirmed without DNA. Germline V gives CDR1 SQVTM, CDR2 ANQGSEA. This CDR3 contains 12 residues. This chain's CDR3 is CSVVAGNYGYTF.

The chain links TRBV11-3 to TRBJ1-1. The V gene's germline CDR1 is SGHNT and CDR2 YENEEA. The CDR3 is 13 residues long. CDR3 amino acids: CASSLSVGTEAFF.